These 22 T cell receptor beta chains originate from one sample sequenced in a study of control samples from healthy donors and cancer patients. TCRdb's table, derived via immunoSEQ multiplex PCR, lists solely in-frame clones and lacks some. The data show 84,000 or so clones, 91% seen once. Material: blood. Receptor source: a man over 45 in good health.

The rearrangement links TRBV5-5 to TRBJ1-2, with a tentative D call TRBD1 (6 bases). Germline V CDR1 and CDR2: SGHKS, YYEKEE (reference sequence). The germline V and J ends were trimmed by 4 bases and 0 bases, with 10 bases remaining between them. This CDR3 is built from 14 residues. Here the CDR3 reads CASSPDRANYGYTF. The CDR3 nucleotides read TGTGCCAGCAGCCCGGACAGAGCTAACTATGGCTACACCTTC.

This clone was seen just once. The genes are TRBV29-1 and TRBJ2-5; maybe TRBD2 (7 bases). The CDR3 sequence is 14 residues long. V was trimmed by 4 bases and J by 2 bases, leaving 14 bases between them. Germline V gene sequence: CDR1 SQVTM, CDR2 ANQGSEA. CDR3 in amino acids: CSVGRGARQETQYF. The DNA of the CDR3 is TGCAGCGTTGGACGGGGGGCCCGGCAAGAGACCCAGTACTTC.

The genes are TRBV9 and TRBJ2-3, with D hard to call. Germline V gene data show CDR1 as SGDLS and CDR2 as YYNGEE. Trimming removed 0 bases from V and 0 bases from J, with 14 bases in between. This CDR3 spans 17 amino acids. The DNA of the CDR3 is TGTGCCAGCAGCGTAGTGGCTGCAGTGTGGAGCACAGATACGCAGTATTTT. Amino acids: CASSVVAAVWSTDTQYF.

The chain has TRBV7-9 and TRBJ2-5; D remains ambiguous. Germline V CDR1 and CDR2: SEHNR, FQNEAQ (reference sequence). The V end was cut by 5 bases, the J end by 4 bases, with 5 bases between. The CDR3 contains 11 residues. CDR3 nucleotide sequence: TGTGCCAGCAGCCCAGGAGAGACCCAGTACTTC. Protein: CASSPGETQYF. Together with reference TRBV7-9 and TRBJ2-5, the CDR3 gives the full variable domain: DTGVSQNPRHKITKRGQNVTFRCDPISEHNRLYWYRQTLGQGPEFLTYFQNEAQLEKSRLLSDRFSAERPKGSFSTLEIQRTEQGDSAMYLCASSPGETQYFGPGTRLLVL.

The chain links TRBV10-3 to TRBJ1-4, with TRBD1 as a possible D gene (6 bases). The V gene's germline CDR1 is ENHRY and CDR2 SYGVKD. Trimming took 9 bases from V and 4 from J, leaving 12 bases between them. The CDR3 covers 13 residues. This chain's CDR3 is CAIKQGNNEKLFF. DNA of the CDR3: TGTGCCATAAAACAGGGAAATAATGAAAAACTGTTTTTT.

V is TRBV24-1 and J is TRBJ2-2; 9 bases are shared with TRBD1. The CDR3 sequence is 16 residues long. V lost 4 bases, J lost 1 base, and 3 bases stayed unmatched. CDR1 is KGHDR, CDR2 SFDVKD, per germline. CDR3 sequence reads: CATSESGQGNTGELFF. The DNA of the CDR3 is TGTGCCACCAGTGAATCGGGACAGGGGAACACCGGGGAGCTGTTTTTT.

The genes are TRBV5-1 and TRBJ2-7; possibly TRBD2 for D (5 bases). The CDR3 runs to 14 residues. Deletions cut 0 bases from V and 7 bases from J, with 14 bases between. The germline gives CDR1 SGHRS, CDR2 YFSETQ. The chain's CDR3 is CASSLEASSGEQYF. The CDR3 nucleotides are TGCGCCAGCAGCTTGGAGGCTTCTTCGGGGGAGCAGTACTTC.

The chain recombines TRBV27 with TRBJ2-3, with 8 bases lining up with TRBD2. V shed 7 bases, J shed 2 bases, and the junction held 5 bases outside the gene matches. This CDR3 spans 14 amino acids. CDR1 is MNHEY and CDR2 is SMNVEV in the germline V gene (reference sequence). This chain's CDR3 is CASNKRGNTDTQYF. The CDR3 nucleotides read TGTGCCAGCAATAAGCGGGGGAACACAGATACGCAGTATTTT.

The chain combines TRBV19 with TRBJ1-5, with 7 bases that match TRBD1. With 2 bases clipped from V and 7 bases from J, the junction kept 5 bases outside the gene matches. CDR3 size: 14 residues. The germline CDR1 and CDR2 sequences are LNHDA and SQIVND (reference sequence). In nucleotides, the CDR3 is TGTGCCAGTAGTATACTGACAGGGTGGCAGCCCCAGCATTTT. It is translated as CASSILTGWQPQHF. The entire variable domain, with the rest obtained from reference TRBV19 and TRBJ1-5, is as follows: DGGITQSPKYLFRKEGQNVTLSCEQNLNHDAMYWYRQDPGQGLRLIYYSQIVNDFQKGDIAEGYSVSREKKESFPLTVTSAQKNPTAFYLCASSILTGWQPQHFGDGTRLSIL.

The genes are TRBV27 and TRBJ1-1; D is unclear. V lost 0 bases and J lost 1, with 12 bases in between. CDR1 is MNHEY and CDR2 is SMNVEV in the germline V gene (reference sequence). The CDR3 spans 16 residues. CDR3 residues: CASSLSQAAPNTEAFF. In nucleotides, the CDR3 is TGTGCCAGCAGTTTATCGCAGGCCGCCCCGAACACTGAAGCTTTCTTT.

This chain uses TRBV7-2 with TRBJ1-1; D not certain. The CDR3 is 11 amino acids. V was pared by 11 bases and J by 5 bases, with 12 bases between. The V gene's germline CDR1 is SGHTA and CDR2 FQGNSA. This CDR3 reads CAEEGLTEAFF. CDR3 DNA: TGTGCCGAGGAAGGGTTAACTGAAGCTTTCTTT. The variable domain in full, completed from reference TRBV7-2 and TRBJ1-1, reads GAGVSQSPSNKVTEKGKDVELRCDPISGHTALYWYRQSLGQGLEFLIYFQGNSAPDKSGLPSDRFSAERTGGSVSTLTIQRTQQEDSAVYLCAEEGLTEAFFGQGTRLTVV.

J is TRBJ1-3 and V is TRBV6-5, with D unresolved. Per germline, CDR1 MNHEY and CDR2 SVGAGI. V was clipped by 10 bases and J by 4 bases, with 14 bases between them. This CDR3 has 13 amino acids. This CDR3 is CATGGTVGNTIYF. CDR3 sequence (DNA): TGTGCCACCGGAGGCACAGTCGGAAACACCATATATTTT.

V usage is TRBV7-8 and J usage is TRBJ1-1; unclear D gene. The CDR3 spans 13 residues. CDR1 is SGHVS, CDR2 FQNEAQ, per germline. V was trimmed by 0 bases and J by 5 bases, leaving 7 bases between them. CDR3 DNA: TGTGCCAGCAGCTTAGCGCATGGGACTGAAGCTTTCTTT. Translation gives CASSLAHGTEAFF. Based on the CDR3 plus reference TRBV7-8 and TRBJ1-1, the full variable domain is GAGVSQSPRYKVAKRGQDVALRCDPISGHVSLFWYQQALGQGPEFLTYFQNEAQLDKSGLPSDRFFAERPEGSVSTLKIQRTQQEDSAVYLCASSLAHGTEAFFGQGTRLTVV.

The genes are TRBV12-3 or TRBV12-4 and TRBJ1-1; D gene ambiguous. V lost 8 bases, J lost 4 bases, and 14 bases lay in between. This CDR3 spans 13 amino acids. DNA for the CDR3: TGTGCCAGCTCCTACCCGAAGGGCACTGAAGCTTTCTTT. It codes for CASSYPKGTEAFF.

The CDR3 sequence: CASRPYKGNTEAFF. CDR3 in DNA: TGTGCCAGCAGGCCCTACAAGGGGAACACTGAAGCTTTCTTT. The chain is built from TRBV7-2 and TRBJ1-1; no firm D call. The CDR3 totals 14 residues. V lost 6 bases, J lost 1 base, and 12 bases lay in between. Germline V gene lookup returns CDR1 SGHTA and CDR2 FQGNSA.

V and J are TRBV9 and TRBJ1-3, with 7 positions matching TRBD1. The germline V gene has CDR1 SGDLS and CDR2 YYNGEE. The V segment lost 0 bases and the J segment 1 base; nucleotides outside the gene matches: 7. This CDR3 spans 17 amino acids. The CDR3 protein is CASSVEGAGGSGNTIYF. The CDR3 DNA reads TGTGCCAGCAGCGTAGAGGGGGCAGGGGGTTCTGGAAACACCATATATTTT. Using reference TRBV9 and TRBJ1-3 for the parts outside the CDR3, the full variable domain is DSGVTQTPKHLITATGQRVTLRCSPRSGDLSVYWYQQSLDQGLQFLIQYYNGEERAKGNILERFSAQQFPDLHSELNLSSLELGDSALYFCASSVEGAGGSGNTIYFGEGSWLTVV.

J is TRBJ1-5 and V is TRBV5-8, with D uncertain. This CDR3 spans 15 amino acids. CDR1 is SGHTS and CDR2 is YDEGEE in the germline V gene. V lost 4 bases, J lost 0 bases, and 11 bases lay in between. The CDR3 DNA is TGTGCCAGCAGCCGCGGACTTTATAGCAATCAGCCCCAGCATTTT. This codes for CASSRGLYSNQPQHF.

The rearrangement links TRBV7-2 to TRBJ2-7, with 7 nucleotides matching TRBD1. The CDR3 is 15 residues long. The ends lost 1 base at V and 3 bases at J; junction bases unmatched: 6. Germline values: CDR1 SGHTA, CDR2 FQGNSA. As DNA, the CDR3 is TGTGCCAGCAGCTTAGGACAGGGTGGAATCTACGAGCAGTACTTC. It yields the protein CASSLGQGGIYEQYF. The whole variable domain, filled in from reference TRBV7-2 and TRBJ2-7, reads GAGVSQSPSNKVTEKGKDVELRCDPISGHTALYWYRQSLGQGLEFLIYFQGNSAPDKSGLPSDRFSAERTGGSVSTLTIQRTQQEDSAVYLCASSLGQGGIYEQYFGPGTRLTVT.

J is TRBJ1-3 and V is TRBV7-2, with D unresolved. The CDR3 is 15 amino acids. V was shortened by 5 bases and J by 1 base, with 12 bases between the two germline ends. CDR1 is SGHTA and CDR2 is FQGNSA in the germline V gene. Here the CDR3 DNA reads TGTGCCAGCAGCCCCACTCCTTTGTCTGGAAACACCATATATTTT. Amino acid sequence: CASSPTPLSGNTIYF.

This chain uses TRBV18 with TRBJ1-1; D is possibly TRBD1 (5 bases). This CDR3 spans 16 amino acids. Germline CDR1 and CDR2: KGHSH and LQKENI. V lost 2 bases and J lost 2, with 15 bases in between. CDR3 sequence reads: CASSPMVQTGNTEAFF. DNA of the CDR3: TGTGCCAGCTCACCAATGGTTCAAACAGGCAACACTGAAGCTTTCTTT.

V usage is TRBV7-8 and J usage is TRBJ1-1, with a weak D call TRBD1 (5 bases). V lost 0 bases and J lost 2, with 7 bases in between. There are 14 residues in the CDR3. CDR1 and CDR2 (germline): SGHVS, FQNEAQ. CDR3 loop: CASSLAQGNTEAFF. Written as DNA, the CDR3 is TGTGCCAGCAGCTTAGCCCAGGGAAACACTGAAGCTTTCTTT.

The genes are TRBV19 and TRBJ1-6; possibly TRBD1 for D (5 bases). CDR1 and CDR2 (germline): LNHDA, SQIVND (reference sequence). Deletions cut 7 bases from V and 7 bases from J, with 14 bases between. The CDR3 runs to 14 residues. This CDR3 reads CASNDRTLNSPLHF. The CDR3 DNA follows: TGTGCCAGTAACGATCGGACACTAAATTCACCCCTCCACTTT.